A single sample is the source of the 4 T cell receptor beta chains below, sequenced in a study of blood T cells in healthy people across ages (dated by TCRdb to about 2015). To prepare the library, 5' RACE was applied. The second PCR ran for about 6 to 12 cycles and used a J-beta primer mix along with a sample-barcoded 5' primer. Using fastp at Q25 and MiXCR, TCRdb reprocessed the public reads and kept productive beta chains. Under each unique CDR3 protein, matching rows form one entry showing the most common genes and DNA. The sample includes 1,800,000 or so distinct CDR3 sequences, with about two fifths observed a single time. The top ten clonotypes cover 23% of the sample. Material: blood. The receptors were sampled from a human donor in good health.

V gene TRBV15 combines with J gene TRBJ2-6, with unresolved D. The germline V gene encodes CDR1 LNHNV and CDR2 YYDKDF (reference sequence). The germline V and J ends were trimmed by 1 base and 4 bases, with 5 bases remaining between them. The CDR3 runs to 14 residues. CDR3 protein: CATSRALGANVLTF. In nucleotides, the CDR3 is TGTGCCACCAGCAGAGCGCTCGGGGCCAACGTCCTGACTTTC.

V and J are TRBV29-1 and TRBJ2-4; weak D call: TRBD2 (7 bases). This CDR3 is 12 amino acids long. CDR1 is SQVTM, CDR2 ANQGSEA, per germline. V lost 5 bases, J lost 6 bases, and 11 bases lay in between. The CDR3 nucleotides read TGCAGCGTTTGGGGGGGCCCAAACATTCAGTACTTC. Translation gives CSVWGGPNIQYF.

This chain joins TRBV3-1 and TRBJ1-2; unclear D gene. This CDR3 is 15 amino acids long. Germline V gene data show CDR1 as LGHDT and CDR2 as YNNKEL (reference sequence). V was pared by 2 bases and J by 7 bases, with 17 bases between. The CDR3 region is CASSQTFAAIRGYTF. DNA for the CDR3: TGTGCCAGCAGCCAAACATTCGCGGCCATTCGTGGCTACACCTTC.

This clonotype was seen a single time. J is TRBJ1-1 and V is TRBV2, with D hard to call. The CDR3 totals 13 residues. Germline V gene sequence: CDR1 SNHLY, CDR2 FYNNEI. V lost 2 bases and J 0 bases, leaving 4 bases between the germline ends. The CDR3 spells CASSESLNTEAFF. The CDR3 region has the DNA TGTGCCAGCAGTGAAAGCCTGAACACTGAAGCTTTCTTT.